Listed here are 8 T cell receptor beta chains from one sample, sequenced in a study of T-cell memory formation after mild COVID-19. TCRdb recomputed calls from the 5' RACE reads with MiXCR, one row per CDR3 protein. The sample records hundreds of thousands of distinct CDR3 sequences, around a sixth being singletons. The sequenced material came from PBMCs or a T cell subset sorted from them (not recorded which). The source of these receptors is a man aged 18 to 30 who had mild COVID-19 (a few samples of this study predate the infection). Cell type and time point are not known.

The CDR3 is CASSYQGTAFF. CDR3 sequence (DNA): TGTGCCAGCAGTTACCAGGGAACAGCTTTCTTT. The chain has TRBV6-2 or TRBV6-3 and TRBJ1-1; tentative D call: TRBD1 (5 bases). Trimming took off 2 bases at V and 10 bases at J, with 8 bases between the two ends. The CDR3 contains 11 residues. Germline V gene lookup returns CDR1 MNHEY and CDR2 SVGEGT.

The rearrangement links TRBV7-9 to TRBJ1-1, with D maybe TRBD1 (6 bases). The V gene's germline CDR1 is SEHNR and CDR2 FQNEAQ (reference sequence). This CDR3 has 17 residues. V was cut by 5 bases and J by 0 bases, with 19 bases left in between. CDR3 region: CASSEIRTVTLNTEAFF. The CDR3 DNA reads TGTGCCAGCAGCGAAATCCGGACAGTGACTCTGAACACTGAAGCTTTCTTT.

This clonotype was picked up a small number of times. The chain employs TRBV20-1 and TRBJ2-3, with 11 nucleotides matching TRBD1. Germline V gene data show CDR1 as DFQATT and CDR2 as SNEGSKA (reference sequence). This CDR3 has 12 amino acids. The J segment lost 6 bases and the V segment lost 6 bases, leaving 2 bases of the junction unmatched. This CDR3 reads CSAGQGVDTQYF. The CDR3 nucleotides read TGCAGTGCGGGACAGGGGGTTGATACGCAGTATTTT.

The chain has TRBV20-1 and TRBJ2-5; 8 nucleotides agree with TRBD2. The trim removed 5 bases at V and 1 base at J, leaving 3 bases unmatched. The CDR3 sequence is 13 residues long. From germline, CDR1 is DFQATT and CDR2 SNEGSKA (reference sequence). The CDR3 nucleotides read TGCAGTGCTGAAAGCGGGGGCCAAGAGACCCAGTACTTC. Translated, it gives CSAESGGQETQYF.

In this sample, this clonotype turned up many times. This chain joins TRBV5-1 and TRBJ1-2, with D possibly TRBD1 on 5 matching bases. The CDR3 totals 13 residues. V lost 4 bases and J 7 bases, leaving 14 bases between the germline ends. Germline-derived CDR1 and CDR2 are SGHRS and YFSETQ. Written as DNA, the CDR3 is TGCGCCAGCAGCGATCAGGGAGGGGTTGGCTACACCTTC. As protein: CASSDQGGVGYTF.

The rearrangement links TRBV10-2 to TRBJ2-5; D unclear. CDR1 and CDR2 (germline): WSHSY, SAAADI. The V end lost 6 bases, the J end lost 3 bases, and 8 bases lay between the germline ends. The CDR3 loop spans 12 amino acids. CDR3 region: CASSEQKETQYF. The CDR3 nucleotides are TGCGCCAGCAGCGAACAAAAAGAGACCCAGTACTTC.

V usage is TRBV11-2 and J usage is TRBJ2-7; D not resolved. The V gene lost 5 bases and the J gene lost 4 bases, with 6 bases spanning the gap. Germline CDR1 is SGHAT and CDR2 is FQNNGV. The CDR3 loop spans 11 amino acids. The CDR3 DNA sequence: TGTGCCAGCAGCCGTCGGTACGAGCAGTACGTC. This translates into CASSRRYEQYV.

The chain couples TRBV25-1 to TRBJ1-4; a possible D gene is TRBD1 (5 bases). Germline V gene lookup returns CDR1 MGHDK and CDR2 SYGVNS. The CDR3 length is 13 residues. V was clipped by 10 bases and J by 8 bases, with 17 bases between them. CDR3 DNA sequence: TGTGCCATCTATCCGGGACGTTCCGAAAAACTGTTTTTT. Translated: CAIYPGRSEKLFF.